A single TCR beta chain is shown here with its context. The antigen is unknown. These data belong to a study of vaccination effects on CD4 cells after COVID-19. ViraFEST used viral peptide pools to expand antigen-specific CD4+ T cells before sequencing. Having been cultured for around ten days, the cells underwent CD4+ T cell isolation. This person caught SARS-CoV-2 sometime from March to December 2020, and PCR testing confirmed the infection. They grew roughly 2 million PBMC in each well, adding 10 IU/ml IL-2 and around 10 ug/ml peptides. Both day 3 and day 7 saw half the medium replaced with IL-2 medium. TCRdb keeps only in-frame clones here, not all; method: immunoSEQ multiplex PCR. This table has 70,000 or so clones, 73% appearing once. The receptor's source is a human donor who had a prior SARS-CoV-2 infection. The source was CD4+ T cells from PBMCs cultured with HIV peptides, collected before COVID-19 vaccination. The subset is: HIV-1 Nef peptide pool negative control/reference culture.

The CDR3 DNA reads as TGTGCCAGCAGCTTAGAAATTAGCACAGATACGCAGTATTTT. This codes for CASSLEISTDTQYF. V gene TRBV11-3 combines with J gene TRBJ2-3; D remains unclear. V was trimmed by 0 bases and J by 0 bases, leaving 4 bases between them. Per germline, CDR1 SGHNT and CDR2 YENEEA. CDR3 length: 14 residues.